The T cell receptor (beta chain) under discussion was sequenced for a study of blood T cell repertoires in COVID-19. Whole-study context: PBMCs, B-cell-depleted T cells, or T cells were the source of the cDNA or gDNA that made up the material.

Categorization into cohorts depended on clinical history that participants reported. This clone came up a few times. Germline values: CDR1 LNHNV, CDR2 YYDKDF (reference sequence). The CDR3 covers 15 residues. With V trimmed by 1 base and J by 5 bases, 0 bases remained unmatched. In the study's own analysis: How many nucleated cells were present was estimated from reference gene primer amplification. Here immunoSEQ multiplex PCR was the method, and the copy in TCRdb shows in-frame clones only, minus some. That table is the source of V, J and clone size, and D and trimming were worked out from the DNA. This table holds 120,000 to 150,000 clones, around 83% found once.

This receptor was obtained from a woman between 50 and 59 years old who had been exposed to COVID-19. This chain joins TRBV15 and TRBJ1-6; 9 bases are shared with TRBD1. The material sequenced was PBMCs or T cells enriched from blood (not recorded which). The CDR3 sequence is CATSRGTGDNSPLHF. DNA of the CDR3: TGTGCCACCAGCAGAGGGACAGGGGATAATTCACCCCTCCACTTT.